Sequencing of this TCR beta chain was carried out in a study of cytomegalovirus exposure and HLA in healthy donors (dated by TCRdb to about 2017). Background for the entire study: In an earlier analysis of approximately 500 of the donors, under 300 Gb of sequence data and some 120 million unique TCR beta sequences from roughly 200 million T cells were reported. All discovery cohort repertoires had been generated using a single sequencing platform. Four or five DR-DQ haplotypes were handled as single units for association and clustering, since linkage in the cohort was strong. The later analysis used no new phenotypic data to find candidate immune exposures, relying instead on TCR beta sequences and their occurrence across donors. Among the roughly 390 genotyped donors, 81% belonged to the genetic ancestry cluster associated with self-reported Caucasian donors. Besides the first cohort of around 670 subjects, a separate validation cohort made up of over a hundred different subjects was used. The aim of the study was to test whether cataloging public T cell receptors could identify signatures of past pathogen exposure. An earlier analysis of approximately 630 of the donors applied high-throughput TCR beta sequencing to assess whether each TCR beta V gene segment acted as functional or pseudogenic. The number of donors typed differed by locus, with about 629-640 for A, B, C, DRB1 and DQB1, 522 for DQA1, over 600 for DPA1, and around 430 for DPB1. Among roughly 400 genotyped donors of the cohort, an average of approximately 220,000 unique TCR beta nucleotide sequences was sequenced per donor, of which about 18% were non-productive. Approximately 310 gigabases of sequencing data and 70 million to 100 million unique TCR sequences made up an early release that covered some 640 HLA-typed donors. Using immunosequencing, the study profiled T cell repertoires from 666 subjects and related those repertoires to cytomegalovirus serostatus. To predict cytomegalovirus infection status, the study brought together high-throughput TCR immunosequencing, statistical association of individual TCRs with disease status, and machine learning. Donor age, sex, ethnicity and CMV serostatus were collected together with the repertoire data. A later analysis re-examined previously published TCR beta repertoires from more than 550 donors and added high-resolution HLA genotyping to investigate patterns of TCR occurrence. HLA typing covered class I and class II loci at four-digit resolution. Genome-wide SNP genotypes for about 65% of the 666 donors were used in a later genetic analysis, which treated that subset as a discovery cohort. Paper-wide results and their limitations: Only TCR beta chains were sequenced in this cohort, and the absence of alpha or paired-chain data limited detectable features. Assigning TCR associations to individual alleles was difficult when HLA alleles, especially DR and DQ, strongly co-occurred. In a later analysis, HLA-associated TCR beta chains were found to be more clonally expanded and to have lower generation probabilities than equally common non-associated chains. Several of the top co-occurrence clusters appeared to be linked to parvovirus B19, influenza, CMV and Epstein-Barr virus, according to a later analysis. At a false discovery rate of 0.05, a later analysis linked about 16,000 TCR beta sequences to specific HLA alleles. The classifier was reported to diagnose cytomegalovirus status with high specificity and sensitivity in both the original cohort and the validation cohort. An earlier analysis of around 600 of the donors showed that most TCR beta V segments appeared in productive rearrangements either about 87% or about 30% of the time, which broadly matched IMGT annotations. HLA typing was unavailable for some donors at each locus, so association tests used only the typed subset. A later analysis found that TCR association rates varied across HLA loci, with DRB1 alleles showing the most associated TCRs and HLA-C alleles the fewest. A few of the identified cytomegalovirus-associated TCR beta chains were confirmed in vitro to be specific for cytomegalovirus antigens. In a later analysis, most CMV-associated TCR beta chains were found to appear HLA-restricted, with HLA associations seemingly driven largely by CMV exposure. Roughly uniform sequencing depth across donors was assumed in presence/absence analyses, although this assumption may not hold. A later genetic analysis reported fewer N-insertions in productive TCRs among donors in an Asian-associated ancestry cluster than the approximately 670-donor mean. An association between a missense DCLRE1C variant and V-gene and J-gene trimming of TCR beta chains was found in a later genetic analysis and replicated in an independent cohort. Across donors, most TCR sequences were observed very rarely, whereas some public TCRs were present in many individuals. Because counts were too low, roughly 18 rarely observed V segments, including chromosome 9 orphons, were left out of the earlier analysis of approximately 580 of the donors. The study listed approximately 150 TCR beta chains as associated with cytomegalovirus. Correlated functional status among segregating V segments might be attributable to linkage disequilibrium, but an unknown experimental factor could not be ruled out. A cluster of highly shared sequence variants was judged likely to be a technical artifact of the sequencing pipeline. A further reported finding was that TCR beta sequences accurately predicted the HLA-A and HLA-B alleles for most subjects in the first cohort. CMV serostatus was the only immune exposure information available for the cohort. The authors suggested that the approach could potentially be generalized to other disease states and immunological phenotypes. Some IMGT-functional V segments, including TRBV6-2 and TRBV6-3, could not be distinguished by the 87-base-pair reads and were therefore excluded.

The cohort comprised more than 550 healthy bone marrow donors. At the time of sampling, all cohort members were nominally healthy, though unrecorded immune exposures were likely present. The donor was CMV seronegative and was included in the group of approximately 350 seronegative cohort members. A peripheral blood sample was provided by each donor, and peripheral blood mononuclear cells were used for TCR beta sequencing. The Qiagen DNeasy Blood Extraction Kit was used to extract genomic DNA from the blood cell samples. Libraries were constructed by the immunoSEQ multiplex PCR assay. A mixture of 60 forward primers for TCR Vbeta segments and 13 reverse primers for TCR Jbeta segments was used in the multiplex PCR. The CDR3 region of rearranged TCR beta genes was amplified from genomic DNA with a multiplex PCR assay. On the Illumina HiSeq System, the amplified TCR beta libraries were sequenced as 87-base-pair reads. The original pipeline was this. In a later analysis, roughly 80 million unique TCR beta chains were counted across the 650 to 750 repertoires, and some 10 million of these chains were shared by at least two donors. Raw reads were error-corrected and collapsed into unique sequences with a nearest-neighbor algorithm that merged closely related sequences to remove PCR and sequencing errors. To assign V, D and J gene segments, CDR3 sequences were aligned to IMGT reference sequences. Each retained sequence needed at least a six-nucleotide match to both a V gene segment and a J gene segment. Rearrangements were classified as productive when the CDR3 lacked stop codons and remained in frame with V and J, and all other rearrangements were classified as non-productive. CDR3 was defined according to IMGT convention as the region running from the second conserved V-encoded cysteine to the conserved J-encoded phenylalanine. Sequences without an unambiguous match to a single V gene segment were excluded from the earlier analysis of about 630 of the donors. An earlier analysis of approximately 590 of the donors classified V segments as functional when productive rearrangements were above 56.7% and as segregating when the standard deviation between donors was above 5%. A statistical classification framework was developed to diagnose cytomegalovirus status using the catalog of TCR beta chain sequences. A later analysis assigned V and J genes by comparing TCR nucleotide sequences with IMGT/GENE-DB human TR gene sequences. Using the TCRdist pipeline, a later analysis assigned CDR3 sequences along with most-parsimonious VDJ recombination scenarios. In a later analysis, each TCR beta chain was defined by its CDR3 amino acid sequence together with its V-gene family, and reads without a unique V-gene family were excluded. In a later analysis, fewer than 650 highly shared, low-generation-probability nucleotide sequences were removed to address suspected cross-contamination and a sequencing artifact. In a later analysis, a clonal expansion index was calculated for each public chain from normalized within-repertoire ranks of inferred template counts. In a later analysis, generation probabilities were computed using a VDJ recombination model fitted to out-of-frame rearrangements, and the results were checked against IGoR. Hypergeometric tests were used in a later analysis to score TCR-TCR, TCR-HLA and TCR-CMV co-occurrence, with a repertoire-size bias correction applied to the TCR pairs. False discovery rates were estimated in a later analysis by permuting HLA or CMV assignments 20 times. In a later analysis, co-occurring TCRs were grouped with DBSCAN, and TCRdist sequence similarity was added when clustering was performed within HLA-allele-positive subsets. For co-occurrence clustering, repertoires with fewer than 30,000 or more than 120,000 public chains were excluded, along with roughly 5 repertoires with anomalous nucleotide sharing. Imported from immuneACCESS, the table was reduced by TCRdb to in-frame sequences with V and J called. These copies leave out some clones; in studies compared against another copy, an unresolved V gene accounts for under half, and the cause of the remainder is not known. V and J calls plus clone size are reproduced from that table; the DNA served to infer D and trimming. Counted in this sample were approximately 210,000 clones; about 80% of them appeared once. Around 1% of the sample rests with the top ten.

From cysteine to phenylalanine, the CDR3 is 15 amino acids long. Only CDR3 DNA is held: 45 bases, read in frame from base 1. V drops 4 bases and J drops 2 bases, leaving 14 bases in between. For CDR1 and CDR2, the germline V gene lists LGHNA and YSLEER. This clone is a singleton in its sample. Its antigen is still unknown. Per-nucleotide qualities are absent, and no much larger clonotype sits a single base away. The receptor was derived from a middle-aged woman in good health and CMV-seronegative. Sample: PBMCs. The V and J genes are TRBV4-3 and TRBJ1-1, with the identity of the D gene unclear. The CDR3 here reads CASSPNVGFNTEAFF. Read as DNA, the sequence is TGCGCCAGCAGCCCCAACGTCGGGTTTAACACTGAAGCTTTCTTT.